This T cell receptor (beta chain) originates from a study of blood T cell repertoires in COVID-19. Study-level information: The origin of the acute and convalescent COVID-19 samples was the United States, Italy and Spain.

This CDR3 is built from 17 residues. The germline gives CDR1 ENHRY, CDR2 SYGVKD. V was pared by 3 bases and J by 4 bases, with 6 bases of the junction left unmatched. Assignment of participants to cohorts was predicated upon participant-reported clinical history. Symptom resolution, clearance, or two negative PCRs marked donors in Cohort 3 as recovered. Per the study methods: Researchers report that nucleated cell counts were estimated from reference gene primer amplification. TCRdb's table, derived via immunoSEQ multiplex PCR, lists solely in-frame clones and lacks some. V, J and clone size derive from that table, while D and trimming were established from the DNA sequence. In the table there are 250,000 to 350,000 clones, over 75% of which are singletons.

The sequencing input was PBMCs or T cells enriched from blood (not recorded which). The receptor was derived from a woman between 18 and 29 years old who had recovered from COVID-19. V and J are TRBV10-3 and TRBJ1-6; TRBD1 matches 10 bases. CDR3 DNA: TGTGCCATCAGTGACCGGGACAGGGGCCCTTATAATTCACCCCTCCACTTT. Protein product: CAISDRDRGPYNSPLHF.